The 8 T cell receptor beta chains below come from one sample, sequenced in a study of blood T cell repertoires in COVID-19. Data came from immunoSEQ multiplex PCR; TCRdb stores just in-frame clones and leaves some out. This sample has 150,000 to 200,000 clones; approximately 95% occur once, and the top ten carry roughly 4.8%. Sequencing input: peripheral blood. All receptors derive from a woman aged 45 to 65 with acute or convalescent COVID-19.

The DNA of the CDR3 is TGTGCCAGCAGCCCGGACAGGGCAAGTGGCTACACCTTC. Protein product: CASSPDRASGYTF. The J gene is TRBJ1-2, the V gene TRBV3-1 (or the pseudogene TRBV3-2); 8 bases are a match to TRBD1. Trimming at V came to 4 bases and at J to 7 bases, leaving 5 bases not matched to a gene. The germline gives CDR1 LGHDT, CDR2 YNNKEL (reference sequence). This CDR3 is built from 13 residues.

A single count supports this clone. This sequence joins TRBV7-9 and TRBJ1-6; 7 bases line up with TRBD1. Germline assignment: CDR1 SEHNR and CDR2 FQNEAQ (reference sequence). This CDR3 spans 18 amino acids. Losses at the gene ends were 4 bases for V and 0 bases for J; bases not matched to a gene: 9. The DNA of the CDR3 is TGTGCCAGCAGCTCCGACTTACAGGGGCCCTCCTATAATTCACCCCTCCACTTT. This gives the protein CASSSDLQGPSYNSPLHF. Variable domain in full (rest from reference TRBV7-9 and TRBJ1-6): DTGVSQNPRHKITKRGQNVTFRCDPISEHNRLYWYRQTLGQGPEFLTYFQNEAQLEKSRLLSDRFSAERPKGSFSTLEIQRTEQGDSAMYLCASSSDLQGPSYNSPLHFGNGTRLTVT.

This clone was found once. The rearrangement links TRBV10-3 to TRBJ2-3; D remains unclear. V gave up 0 bases and J gave up 2 bases, with 6 bases separating them. There are 14 residues in the CDR3. Germline values: CDR1 ENHRY, CDR2 SYGVKD. The CDR3, as DNA: TGTGCCATCAGTGAGTCACGGTACACAGATACGCAGTATTTT. It is translated as CAISESRYTDTQYF.

In its sample, this clone was seen once. The J gene is TRBJ1-2, the V gene TRBV27; tentatively, D is TRBD1 (5 bases). V shed 0 bases and J shed 8 bases, with 10 bases lying between them. CDR3 size: 13 residues. Germline V gives CDR1 MNHEY, CDR2 SMNVEV (reference sequence). The CDR3 spells CASSLSGVGGYTF. The CDR3 region has the DNA TGTGCCAGCAGTTTATCAGGGGTCGGAGGCTACACCTTC.

V is TRBV7-2 and J is TRBJ2-5; TRBD2 might be the D (5 bases). Germline CDR1 reads SGHTA; CDR2 reads FQGNSA. CDR3 length: 12 amino acids. V gave up 7 bases and J gave up 5 bases, with 11 bases separating them. The CDR3 spells CASMRVGETQYF. For the CDR3, the DNA is TGTGCCAGCATGAGGGTAGGGGAGACCCAGTACTTC. Full variable domain (remainder filled in from reference TRBV7-2 and TRBJ2-5): GAGVSQSPSNKVTEKGKDVELRCDPISGHTALYWYRQSLGQGLEFLIYFQGNSAPDKSGLPSDRFSAERTGGSVSTLTIQRTQQEDSAVYLCASMRVGETQYFGPGTRLLVL.

CDR3 residues: CASSPFSSGGYEQYF. CDR3 in DNA: TGTGCCAGCAGCCCCTTTTCTAGCGGGGGATACGAGCAGTACTTC. The rearrangement uses TRBV7-2 and TRBJ2-7; 10 bases line up with TRBD2. The CDR3 extends over 15 amino acids. Trimming removed 5 bases from V and 4 bases from J; junction bases left unmatched: 8. Germline V CDR1 and CDR2: SGHTA, FQGNSA.

V and J are TRBV13 and TRBJ2-1; D perhaps matches TRBD1 (5 bases). The germline V gene has CDR1 PRHDT and CDR2 FYEKMQ (reference sequence). This CDR3 region has 12 residues. V lost 7 bases and J 5 bases, leaving 9 bases between the germline ends. CDR3 sequence: CASKQEDNEQFF. The CDR3 coding sequence is TGTGCCAGCAAACAGGAAGACAATGAGCAGTTCTTC.

This chain joins TRBV18 and TRBJ1-2; a possible D gene is TRBD1 (5 bases). Germline values: CDR1 KGHSH, CDR2 LQKENI. CDR3 length equals 13 residues. With 3 bases removed from V and 3 bases from J, the gap between germline ends came to 8 bases. In DNA form, the CDR3 reads TGTGCCAGCTCACCGAGCAGGGACTATGGCTACACCTTC. Translation gives CASSPSRDYGYTF.